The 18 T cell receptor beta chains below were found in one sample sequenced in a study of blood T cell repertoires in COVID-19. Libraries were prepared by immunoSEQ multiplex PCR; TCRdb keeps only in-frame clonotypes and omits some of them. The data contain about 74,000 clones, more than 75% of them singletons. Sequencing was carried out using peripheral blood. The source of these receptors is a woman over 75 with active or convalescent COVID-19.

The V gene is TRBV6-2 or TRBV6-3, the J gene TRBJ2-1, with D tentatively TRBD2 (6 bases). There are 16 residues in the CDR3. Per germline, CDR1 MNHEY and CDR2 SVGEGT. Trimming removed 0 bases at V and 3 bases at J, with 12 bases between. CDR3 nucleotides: TGTGCCAGCAGTTACTCCGGACTATGGGGCTACAATGAGCAGTTCTTC. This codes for CASSYSGLWGYNEQFF.

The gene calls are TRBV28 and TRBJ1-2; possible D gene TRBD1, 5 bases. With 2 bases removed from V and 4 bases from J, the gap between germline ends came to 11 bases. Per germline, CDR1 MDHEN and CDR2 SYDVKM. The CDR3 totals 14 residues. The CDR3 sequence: CASSLEGRPYGYTF. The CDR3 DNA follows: TGTGCCAGCAGTTTAGAGGGGAGGCCCTATGGCTACACCTTC.

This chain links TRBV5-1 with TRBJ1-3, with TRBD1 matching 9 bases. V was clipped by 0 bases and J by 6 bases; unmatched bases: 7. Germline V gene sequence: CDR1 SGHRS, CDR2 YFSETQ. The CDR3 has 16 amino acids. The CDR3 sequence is CASSLGDRAFANTIYF. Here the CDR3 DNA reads TGCGCCAGCAGCTTGGGGGACAGGGCGTTCGCAAACACCATATATTTT.

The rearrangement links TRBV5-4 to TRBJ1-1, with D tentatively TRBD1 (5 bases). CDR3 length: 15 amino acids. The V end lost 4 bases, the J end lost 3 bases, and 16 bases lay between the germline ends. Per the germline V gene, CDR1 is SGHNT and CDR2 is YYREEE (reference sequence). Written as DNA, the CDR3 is TGTGCCAGCAGCCTTCAGGGTACGAGAGACACTGAAGCTTTCTTT. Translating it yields CASSLQGTRDTEAFF.

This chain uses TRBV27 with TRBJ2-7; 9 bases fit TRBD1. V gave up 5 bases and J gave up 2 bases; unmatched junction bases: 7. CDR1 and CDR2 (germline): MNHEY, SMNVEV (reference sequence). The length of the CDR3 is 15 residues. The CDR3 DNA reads TGTGCCAGCAGTCCCCGGGACAGGGTGGCCTACGAGCAGTACTTC. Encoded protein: CASSPRDRVAYEQYF.

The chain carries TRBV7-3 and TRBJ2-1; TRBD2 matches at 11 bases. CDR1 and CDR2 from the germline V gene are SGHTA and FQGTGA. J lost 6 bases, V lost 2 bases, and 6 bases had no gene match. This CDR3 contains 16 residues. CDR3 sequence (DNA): TGTGCCAGCAGCTTACTCCCGGGACTAGCGGTCAATGAGCAGTTCTTC. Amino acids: CASSLLPGLAVNEQFF. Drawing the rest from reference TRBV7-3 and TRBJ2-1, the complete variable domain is GAGVSQTPSNKVTEKGKYVELRCDPISGHTALYWYRQSLGQGPEFLIYFQGTGAADDSGLPNDRFFAVRPEGSVSTLKIQRTERGDSAVYLCASSLLPGLAVNEQFFGPGTRLTVL.

CDR3 in amino acids: CASSAPYKTGNYGYTF. Here the CDR3 DNA reads TGTGCCAGCAGTGCCCCATATAAAACAGGGAACTATGGCTACACCTTC. The chain employs TRBV6-1 and TRBJ1-2; a weak D match, TRBD1 (6 bases). V dropped 4 bases and J dropped 2 bases, with 17 bases sitting between them. The CDR3 runs 16 residues. The germline CDR1 and CDR2 sequences are MNHNS and SASEGT.

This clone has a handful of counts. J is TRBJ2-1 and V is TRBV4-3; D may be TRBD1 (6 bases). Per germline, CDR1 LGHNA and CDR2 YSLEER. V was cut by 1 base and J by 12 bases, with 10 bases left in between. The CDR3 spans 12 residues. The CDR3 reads CASSQGLGGQFF. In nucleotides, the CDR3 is TGCGCCAGCAGCCAAGGGCTAGGGGGGCAGTTCTTC.

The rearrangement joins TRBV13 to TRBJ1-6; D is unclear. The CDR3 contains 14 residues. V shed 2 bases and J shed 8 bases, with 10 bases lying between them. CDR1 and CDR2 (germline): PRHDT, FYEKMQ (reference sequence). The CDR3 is CASSLIGRDSPLHF. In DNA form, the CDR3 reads TGTGCCAGCAGCTTAATAGGGAGGGATTCACCCCTCCACTTT.

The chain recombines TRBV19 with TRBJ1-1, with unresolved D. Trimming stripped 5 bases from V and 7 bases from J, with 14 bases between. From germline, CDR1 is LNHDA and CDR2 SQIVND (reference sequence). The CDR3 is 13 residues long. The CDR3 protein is CASSPGLFLEAFF. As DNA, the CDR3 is TGTGCCAGTAGTCCGGGGTTGTTCCTTGAAGCTTTCTTT.

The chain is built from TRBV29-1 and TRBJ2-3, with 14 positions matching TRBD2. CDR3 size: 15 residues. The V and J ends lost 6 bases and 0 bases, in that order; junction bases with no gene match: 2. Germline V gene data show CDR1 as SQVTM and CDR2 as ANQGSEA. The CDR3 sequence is CSVRLAGGSTDTQYF. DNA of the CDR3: TGCAGCGTACGACTAGCGGGGGGGAGCACAGATACGCAGTATTTT.

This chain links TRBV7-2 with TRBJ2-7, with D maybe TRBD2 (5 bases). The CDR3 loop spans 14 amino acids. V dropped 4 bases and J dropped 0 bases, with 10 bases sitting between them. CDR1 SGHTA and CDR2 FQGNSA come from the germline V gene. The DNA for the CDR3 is TGTGCCAGCAGCTCCCAGGCGGGCTCCTACGAGCAGTACTTC. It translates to CASSSQAGSYEQYF.

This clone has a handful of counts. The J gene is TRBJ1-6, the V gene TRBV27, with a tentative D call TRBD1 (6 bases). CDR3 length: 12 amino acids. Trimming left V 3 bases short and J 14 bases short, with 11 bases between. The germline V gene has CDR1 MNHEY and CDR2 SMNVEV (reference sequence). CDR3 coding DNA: TGTGCCAGCAGTTTTGAGGGGGTTACCCTCCACTTT. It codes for CASSFEGVTLHF.

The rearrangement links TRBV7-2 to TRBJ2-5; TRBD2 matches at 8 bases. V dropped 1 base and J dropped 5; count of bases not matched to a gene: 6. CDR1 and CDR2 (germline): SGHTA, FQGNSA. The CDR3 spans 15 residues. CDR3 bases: TGTGCCAGCAGCTTAGATGCTAGCGGGCTGGAGACCCAGTACTTC. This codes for CASSLDASGLETQYF.

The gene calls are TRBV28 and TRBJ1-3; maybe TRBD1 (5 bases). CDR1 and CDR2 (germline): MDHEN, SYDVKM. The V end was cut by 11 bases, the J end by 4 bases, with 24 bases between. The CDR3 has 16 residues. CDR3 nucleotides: TGTGCCGCCACCCGCCAATGGAGTGGGGCCGGAAACACCATATATTTT. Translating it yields CAATRQWSGAGNTIYF.

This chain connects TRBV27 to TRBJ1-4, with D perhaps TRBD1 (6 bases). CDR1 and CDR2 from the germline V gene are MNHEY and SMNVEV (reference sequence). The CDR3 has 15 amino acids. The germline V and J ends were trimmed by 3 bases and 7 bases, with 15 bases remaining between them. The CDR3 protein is CASSLSLGGREKLFF. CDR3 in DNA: TGTGCCAGCAGTTTGTCATTAGGGGGACGTGAAAAACTGTTTTTT.

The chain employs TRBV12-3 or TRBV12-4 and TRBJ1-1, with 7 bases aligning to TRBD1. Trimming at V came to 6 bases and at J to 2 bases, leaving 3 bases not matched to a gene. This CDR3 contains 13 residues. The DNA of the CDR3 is TGTGCCAGCAGCCGACAGGGCAACACTGAAGCTTTCTTT. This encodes CASSRQGNTEAFF.

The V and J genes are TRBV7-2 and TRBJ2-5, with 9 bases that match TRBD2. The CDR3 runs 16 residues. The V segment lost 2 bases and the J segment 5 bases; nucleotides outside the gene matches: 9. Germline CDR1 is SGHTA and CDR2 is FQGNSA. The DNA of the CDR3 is TGTGCCAGCAGCTTACATGCTAGCGGGGCAGGGGAGACCCAGTACTTC. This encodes CASSLHASGAGETQYF.